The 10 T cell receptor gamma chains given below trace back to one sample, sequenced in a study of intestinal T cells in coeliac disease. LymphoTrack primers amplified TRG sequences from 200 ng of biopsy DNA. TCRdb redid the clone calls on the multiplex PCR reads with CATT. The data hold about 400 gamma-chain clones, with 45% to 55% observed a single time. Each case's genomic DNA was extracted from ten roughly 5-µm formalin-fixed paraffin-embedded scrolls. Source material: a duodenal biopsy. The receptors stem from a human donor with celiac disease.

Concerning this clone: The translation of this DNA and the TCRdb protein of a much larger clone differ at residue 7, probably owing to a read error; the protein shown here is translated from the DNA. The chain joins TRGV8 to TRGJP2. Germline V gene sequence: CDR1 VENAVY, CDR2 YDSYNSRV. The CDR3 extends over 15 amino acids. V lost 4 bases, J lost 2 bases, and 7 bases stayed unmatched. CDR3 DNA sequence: TGTGCCACCTGGGAACACCCCAGTAGTGATTGGATCAAGACGTTT. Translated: CATWEHPSSDWIKTF.

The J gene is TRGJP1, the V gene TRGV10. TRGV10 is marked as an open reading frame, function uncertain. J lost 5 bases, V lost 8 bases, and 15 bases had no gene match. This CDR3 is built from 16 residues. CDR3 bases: TGTGCTGCGTGGGATTTAGGGTTACCGACTGGTTGGTTCAAGATATTT. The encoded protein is CAAWDLGLPTGWFKIF.

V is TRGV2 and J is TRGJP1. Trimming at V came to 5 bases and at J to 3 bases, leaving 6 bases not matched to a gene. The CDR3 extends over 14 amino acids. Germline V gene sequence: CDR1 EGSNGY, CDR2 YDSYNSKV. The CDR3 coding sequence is TGTGCCACCTGGGGAGGGGCCACTGGTTGGTTCAAGATATTT. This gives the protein CATWGGATGWFKIF.

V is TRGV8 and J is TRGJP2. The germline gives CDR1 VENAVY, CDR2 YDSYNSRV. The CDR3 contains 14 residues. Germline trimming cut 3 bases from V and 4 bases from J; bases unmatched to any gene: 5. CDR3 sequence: CATWDPYSDWIKTF. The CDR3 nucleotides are TGTGCCACCTGGGATCCCTATAGTGATTGGATCAAGACGTTT.

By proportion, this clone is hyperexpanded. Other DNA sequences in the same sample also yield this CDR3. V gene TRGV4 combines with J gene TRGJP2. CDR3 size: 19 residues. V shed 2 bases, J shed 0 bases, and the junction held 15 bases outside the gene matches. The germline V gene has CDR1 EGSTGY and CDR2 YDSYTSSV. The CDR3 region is CATWDAPSDAYSSDWIKTF. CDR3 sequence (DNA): TGTGCCACCTGGGATGCCCCCTCCGACGCTTATAGTAGTGATTGGATCAAGACGTTT.

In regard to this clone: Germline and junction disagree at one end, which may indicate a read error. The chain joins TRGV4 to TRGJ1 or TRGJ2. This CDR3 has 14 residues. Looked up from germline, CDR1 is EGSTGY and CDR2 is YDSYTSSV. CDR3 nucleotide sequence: TGTGCCACCTGGATGATGCGGAATTATTATAAGAAGCTCTTT. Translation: CATWMMRNYYKKLF.

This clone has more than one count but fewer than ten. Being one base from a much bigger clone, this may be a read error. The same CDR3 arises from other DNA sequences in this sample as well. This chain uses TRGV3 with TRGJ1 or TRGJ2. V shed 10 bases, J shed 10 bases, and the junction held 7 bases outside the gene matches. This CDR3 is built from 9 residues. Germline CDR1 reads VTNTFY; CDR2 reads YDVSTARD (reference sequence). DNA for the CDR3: TGTGCCACGTTTTACAAGAAACTCTTT. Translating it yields CATFYKKLF.

This chain's CDR3 is CAPGPGDYKKLF. The CDR3 region has the DNA TGTGCACCTGGGCCAGGGGATTATAAGAAACTCTTT. The genes are TRGV8 and TRGJ1 or TRGJ2. The CDR3 has 12 amino acids. The V gene's germline CDR1 is VENAVY and CDR2 YDSYNSRV.

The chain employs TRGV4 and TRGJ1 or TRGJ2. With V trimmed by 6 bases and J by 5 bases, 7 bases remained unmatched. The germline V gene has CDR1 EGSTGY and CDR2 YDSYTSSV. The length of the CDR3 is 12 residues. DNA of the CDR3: TGTGCCACCTGGATGGGCAATTATAAGAAACTCTTT. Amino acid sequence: CATWMGNYKKLF.

CDR3 DNA sequence: TGTGCCACCTGGGTAGTAGTTGATTGGATCAAGACGTTT. Residues: CATWVVVDWIKTF. V usage is TRGV8 and J usage is TRGJP2. The germline gives CDR1 VENAVY, CDR2 YDSYNSRV. The J segment lost 7 bases and the V segment lost 5 bases, leaving 7 bases of the junction unmatched. CDR3 size: 13 residues.